The rows below give T cell receptor beta chains drawn from one sample of a study of shared clonotypes between healthy human individuals. TCRdb keeps only in-frame clones here, not all; method: immunoSEQ multiplex PCR. There are about 750,000 clones in the sample; around 92% occur only once, and approximately 25% lies in the top ten. The sample was naive CD8+ T cells sorted from blood. The source of these receptors is a man younger than 40 in good health. CDR3s include the opening cysteine and the closing phenylalanine or tryptophan. A D gene is named only where the DNA matches it firmly. The size of a clone is reported for some rows only, either as once, few or many, or as a class for expanded clones.

v_gene: TRBV5-5; abundance: NA; d_gene: NA; j_gene: TRBJ2-5; CDR3nt: TGTGCCAGCAGCTTGGCTATAGATCAGCGGTCCAAAGAGACCCAGTACTTC; CDR3aa: CASSLAIDQRSKETQYF
v_gene: TRBV29-1; abundance: NA; d_gene: NA; j_gene: TRBJ2-1; CDR3nt: TGCAGCGTTGAAGGTAGATCGGTGGGGGGCTACAATGAGCAGTTCTTC; CDR3aa: CSVEGRSVGGYNEQFF
v_gene: TRBV19; abundance: NA; d_gene: TRBD1; j_gene: TRBJ1-1; CDR3nt: TGTGCCAGTAGTCCATCGCCAGGGGGGACTGAAGCTTTCTTT; CDR3aa: CASSPSPGGTEAFF
v_gene: TRBV7-8; abundance: NA; d_gene: TRBD2; j_gene: TRBJ2-7; CDR3nt: TGTGCCAGCAGCAAACTAGCGGGAGGCGGCTACGAGCAGTACTTC; CDR3aa: CASSKLAGGGYEQYF
v_gene: TRBV27; abundance: NA; d_gene: NA; j_gene: TRBJ2-5; CDR3nt: TGTGCCAGCAGTAAAGGCTATATACAAGAGACCCAGTACTTC; CDR3aa: CASSKGYIQETQYF
v_gene: TRBV9; abundance: NA; d_gene: TRBD1; j_gene: TRBJ2-7; CDR3nt: TGTGCCAGCAGCCCAGGACAGGGAACCTACGAGCAGTACTTC; CDR3aa: CASSPGQGTYEQYF
v_gene: TRBV7-9; abundance: once; d_gene: NA; j_gene: TRBJ2-1; CDR3nt: TGTGCCAGCAGCTTATTTGACGACTACAATGAGCAGTTCTTC; CDR3aa: CASSLFDDYNEQFF
v_gene: TRBV28; abundance: NA; d_gene: NA; j_gene: TRBJ2-7; CDR3nt: TGTGCCAGCAGTTTAGGTCTCCCACCGTACGAGCAGTACTTC; CDR3aa: CASSLGLPPYEQYF
v_gene: TRBV4-2; abundance: NA; d_gene: TRBD1; j_gene: TRBJ2-7; CDR3nt: TGTGCCAGCAGACCTCCAGGGGGCGAGCAGTACTTC; CDR3aa: CASRPPGGEQYF
v_gene: TRBV7-8; abundance: NA; d_gene: TRBD1; j_gene: TRBJ1-2; CDR3nt: TGTGCCAGCAGCTCCGGGACAGGGATGGGCTATGGCTACACCTTC; CDR3aa: CASSSGTGMGYGYTF
v_gene: TRBV7-9; abundance: NA; d_gene: NA; j_gene: TRBJ2-5; CDR3nt: TGTGCCAGCAGCTTCGGAGTCCCCGCGGCTCTCGCCCAGTACTTC; CDR3aa: CASSFGVPAALAQYF
v_gene: TRBV10-3; abundance: NA; d_gene: NA; j_gene: TRBJ1-1; CDR3nt: TGTGCCATCAGTGAGGCTCCGGGGGGCGTCACTGAAGCTTTCTTT; CDR3aa: CAISEAPGGVTEAFF
v_gene: TRBV7-3; abundance: NA; d_gene: TRBD2; j_gene: TRBJ2-3; CDR3nt: TGTGCCAGCAGTCCGACTAGCGGGGTGGCAGATACGCAGTATTTT; CDR3aa: CASSPTSGVADTQYF
v_gene: TRBV4-1; abundance: NA; d_gene: NA; j_gene: TRBJ2-1; CDR3nt: TGCGCCAGCAGCCAACGAGGTGAATGGACCACAAACAATGAGCAGTTCTTC; CDR3aa: CASSQRGEWTTNNEQFF
v_gene: TRBV29-1; abundance: NA; d_gene: TRBD2; j_gene: TRBJ2-3; CDR3nt: TGCAGCGTTACCAGCGGGAGGGGTGCAGATACGCAGTATTTT; CDR3aa: CSVTSGRGADTQYF
v_gene: TRBV7-9; abundance: NA; d_gene: NA; j_gene: TRBJ2-3; CDR3nt: TGTGCCAGCACCACTGGTTGGGCTACAGATACGCAGTATTTT; CDR3aa: CASTTGWATDTQYF
v_gene: TRBV28; abundance: NA; d_gene: NA; j_gene: TRBJ2-1; CDR3nt: TGTGCCAGCAGTTTAATGGGGCCAGCCTACAATGAGCAGTTCTTC; CDR3aa: CASSLMGPAYNEQFF
v_gene: TRBV29-1; abundance: NA; d_gene: NA; j_gene: TRBJ1-2; CDR3nt: TGCAGCGTTGTGGGGAGTGGCTACACCTTC; CDR3aa: CSVVGSGYTF
v_gene: TRBV27; abundance: NA; d_gene: TRBD2; j_gene: TRBJ2-2; CDR3nt: TGTGCGAGCAGGAGCTCTGGCGGGAGAAGAGACGGGGAGCTGTTTTTT; CDR3aa: CASRSSGGRRDGELFF
v_gene: TRBV5-6; abundance: NA; d_gene: TRBD1; j_gene: TRBJ1-1; CDR3nt: TGTGCCAGCAGCGCGGGGACAGGCGAAGCTTTCTTT; CDR3aa: CASSAGTGEAFF
v_gene: TRBV29-1; abundance: NA; d_gene: NA; j_gene: TRBJ2-2; CDR3nt: TGCAGCGTTGAAGAAAACACCGGGGAGCTGTTTTTT; CDR3aa: CSVEENTGELFF
v_gene: TRBV27; abundance: NA; d_gene: NA; j_gene: TRBJ2-1; CDR3nt: TGTGCCAGCAGTCTTGAGGGCAATGAGCAGTTCTTC; CDR3aa: CASSLEGNEQFF
v_gene: TRBV11-2; abundance: NA; d_gene: NA; j_gene: TRBJ2-2; CDR3nt: TGTGCCAGCACCTTACCCGAGGGGATTTACACCGGGGAGCTGTTTTTT; CDR3aa: CASTLPEGIYTGELFF
v_gene: TRBV5-6; abundance: NA; d_gene: TRBD2; j_gene: TRBJ2-5; CDR3nt: TGTGCCAGCAGCGTTAGCGGGAGGGCCCAAGAGACCCAGTACTTC; CDR3aa: CASSVSGRAQETQYF
v_gene: TRBV7-9; abundance: NA; d_gene: TRBD2; j_gene: TRBJ2-2; CDR3nt: TGTGCCAGCAGTGGGGGACTAGCGGGCGACACCGGGGAGCTGTTTTTT; CDR3aa: CASSGGLAGDTGELFF
v_gene: TRBV2; abundance: NA; d_gene: NA; j_gene: TRBJ1-2; CDR3nt: TGTGCCAGCAGTGAAACGGATCCTAACTATGGCTACACCTTC; CDR3aa: CASSETDPNYGYTF
v_gene: TRBV10-3; abundance: NA; d_gene: TRBD1; j_gene: TRBJ2-1; CDR3nt: TGTGCCATCAGTAGGGACAGGGACAATGAGCAGTTCTTC; CDR3aa: CAISRDRDNEQFF
v_gene: TRBV7-9; abundance: NA; d_gene: NA; j_gene: TRBJ2-5; CDR3nt: TGTGCCAGCAGAATCACAGGGCCCCAAGAGACCCAGTACTTC; CDR3aa: CASRITGPQETQYF
v_gene: TRBV5-1; abundance: NA; d_gene: NA; j_gene: TRBJ2-7; CDR3nt: TGCGCCAGCAGCTTACTGCGGGACCGAGCCTACGAGCAGTACTTC; CDR3aa: CASSLLRDRAYEQYF
v_gene: TRBV29-1; abundance: NA; d_gene: NA; j_gene: TRBJ2-1; CDR3nt: TGCAGCGTTGAAAAGGGGCGGCTAGGACAACAAGATGAGCAGTTCTTC; CDR3aa: CSVEKGRLGQQDEQFF
v_gene: TRBV30; abundance: NA; d_gene: NA; j_gene: TRBJ1-2; CDR3nt: TGTGCCTGGAGTGATATTATCAGGGACTTCAATTATGGCTACACCTTC; CDR3aa: CAWSDIIRDFNYGYTF
v_gene: TRBV19; abundance: NA; d_gene: NA; j_gene: TRBJ1-1; CDR3nt: TGTGCCAGTAGTATAGGCATGGGGTTCGCGAACACTGAAGCTTTCTTT; CDR3aa: CASSIGMGFANTEAFF
v_gene: TRBV28; abundance: NA; d_gene: TRBD1; j_gene: TRBJ1-2; CDR3nt: TGTGCCAGCAGTTTACCAGGGGTTTCAACCGTGCAGGGGGCAAATGGCTACACCTTC; CDR3aa: CASSLPGVSTVQGANGYTF
v_gene: TRBV28; abundance: NA; d_gene: TRBD1; j_gene: TRBJ2-1; CDR3nt: TGTGCCAGCAGTTTATACAGGGGGTCCTACAATGAGCAGTTCTTC; CDR3aa: CASSLYRGSYNEQFF
v_gene: TRBV7-6; abundance: NA; d_gene: TRBD2; j_gene: TRBJ2-7; CDR3nt: TGTGCCAGCAGCTTAGCGCTAGCGGGGGCCTACGAGCAGTACTTC; CDR3aa: CASSLALAGAYEQYF
v_gene: TRBV11-3; abundance: NA; d_gene: TRBD1; j_gene: TRBJ2-1; CDR3nt: TGTGCCAGCAGTGACAGGGAGTACAATGAGCAGTTCTTC; CDR3aa: CASSDREYNEQFF
v_gene: TRBV4-3; abundance: NA; d_gene: NA; j_gene: TRBJ1-5; CDR3nt: TGCGCCAGCAGCCAAGTATCAGGAAATCAGCCCCAGCATTTT; CDR3aa: CASSQVSGNQPQHF
v_gene: TRBV6-5; abundance: NA; d_gene: TRBD1; j_gene: TRBJ2-7; CDR3nt: TGTGCCAGCAGTTCCCTTTCGAGGACAGGACACTACGAGCAGTACTTC; CDR3aa: CASSSLSRTGHYEQYF
v_gene: TRBV13; abundance: NA; d_gene: TRBD1; j_gene: TRBJ2-5; CDR3nt: TGTGCCAGCAGCCCGGACAGGGGAGAGACCCAGTACTTC; CDR3aa: CASSPDRGETQYF
v_gene: TRBV27; abundance: NA; d_gene: NA; j_gene: TRBJ1-2; CDR3nt: TGTGCCAGCAGTATATCCCAGCCAGGGCCGGCCAACTATGGCTACACCTTC; CDR3aa: CASSISQPGPANYGYTF